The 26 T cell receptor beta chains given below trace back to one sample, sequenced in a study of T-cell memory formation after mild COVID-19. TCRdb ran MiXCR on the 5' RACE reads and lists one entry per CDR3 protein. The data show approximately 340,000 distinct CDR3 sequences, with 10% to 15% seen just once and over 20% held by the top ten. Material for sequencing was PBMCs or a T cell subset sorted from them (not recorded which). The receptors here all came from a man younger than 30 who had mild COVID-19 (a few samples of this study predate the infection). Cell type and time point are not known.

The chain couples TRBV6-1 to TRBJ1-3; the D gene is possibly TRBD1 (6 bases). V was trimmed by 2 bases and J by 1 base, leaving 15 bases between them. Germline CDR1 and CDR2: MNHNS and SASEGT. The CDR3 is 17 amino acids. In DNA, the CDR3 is TGTGCCAGCAGTGAATACGGGCAGGGGAGGTCTGGAAACACCATATATTTT. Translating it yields CASSEYGQGRSGNTIYF.

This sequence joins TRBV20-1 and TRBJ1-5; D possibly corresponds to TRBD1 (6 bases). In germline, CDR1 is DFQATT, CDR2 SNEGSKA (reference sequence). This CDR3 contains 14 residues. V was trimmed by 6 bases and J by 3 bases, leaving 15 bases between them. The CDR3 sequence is CSAPTGRYNQPQHF. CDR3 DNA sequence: TGCAGTGCGCCGACAGGTAGATACAATCAGCCCCAGCATTTT.

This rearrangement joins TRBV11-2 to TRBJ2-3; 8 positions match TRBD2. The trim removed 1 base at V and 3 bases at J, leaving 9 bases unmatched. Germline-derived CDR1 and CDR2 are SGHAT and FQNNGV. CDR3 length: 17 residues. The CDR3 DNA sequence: TGTGCCAGCAGCTTAGGAAGGCGGGGGGCCATTACAGATACGCAGTATTTT. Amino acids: CASSLGRRGAITDTQYF.

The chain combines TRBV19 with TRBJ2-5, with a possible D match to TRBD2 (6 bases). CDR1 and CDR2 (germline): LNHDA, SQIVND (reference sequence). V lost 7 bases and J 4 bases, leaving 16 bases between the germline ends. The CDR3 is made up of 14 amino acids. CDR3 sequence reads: CASTTRGESETQYF. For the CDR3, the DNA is TGTGCCAGTACGACGCGGGGAGAATCAGAGACCCAGTACTTC.

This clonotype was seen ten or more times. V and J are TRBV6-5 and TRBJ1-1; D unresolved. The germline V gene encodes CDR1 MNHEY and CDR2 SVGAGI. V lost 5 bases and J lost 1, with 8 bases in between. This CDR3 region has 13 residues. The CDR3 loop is CASSRAGNTEAFF. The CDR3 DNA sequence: TGTGCCAGCAGTAGGGCAGGGAACACTGAAGCTTTCTTT.

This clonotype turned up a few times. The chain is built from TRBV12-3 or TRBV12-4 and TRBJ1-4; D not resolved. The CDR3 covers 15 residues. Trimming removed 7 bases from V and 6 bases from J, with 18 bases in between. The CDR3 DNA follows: TGTGCCAGCAAGGGATGGGCAGAAGGTCATGAAAAACTGTTTTTT. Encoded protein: CASKGWAEGHEKLFF.

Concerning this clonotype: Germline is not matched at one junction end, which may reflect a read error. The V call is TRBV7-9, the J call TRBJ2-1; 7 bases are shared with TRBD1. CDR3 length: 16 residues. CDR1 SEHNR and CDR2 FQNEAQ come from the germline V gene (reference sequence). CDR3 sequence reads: CAGSSRTRDRDNEQFF. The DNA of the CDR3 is TGTGCCGGCAGCTCCCGAACAAGGGACAGAGACAATGAGCAGTTCTTC.

The DNA of the CDR3 is TGTGCCAGCAGTTGGACTAGCGAAGATACGCAGTATTTT. Amino acid sequence: CASSWTSEDTQYF. V usage is TRBV12-3 or TRBV12-4 and J usage is TRBJ2-3, with 9 bases lining up with TRBD2. The CDR3 has 13 amino acids. V lost 4 bases, J lost 5 bases, and 1 base stayed unmatched.

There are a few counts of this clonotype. DNA for the CDR3: TGTGCCAGCAGATTGCAGGGGAGAGAGACCCAGTACTTC. This translates into CASRLQGRETQYF. This chain joins TRBV2 and TRBJ2-5, with D possibly being TRBD1 (6 bases). The CDR3 is made up of 13 amino acids. Trimming took 6 bases from V and 4 from J, leaving 12 bases between them. Germline lookup yields CDR1 SNHLY and CDR2 FYNNEI. The full variable domain, with the rest looked up from reference TRBV2 and TRBJ2-5, is EPEVTQTPSHQVTQMGQEVILRCVPISNHLYFYWYRQILGQKVEFLVSFYNNEISEKSEIFDDQFSVERPDGSNFTLKIRSTKLEDSAMYFCASRLQGRETQYFGPGTRLLVL.

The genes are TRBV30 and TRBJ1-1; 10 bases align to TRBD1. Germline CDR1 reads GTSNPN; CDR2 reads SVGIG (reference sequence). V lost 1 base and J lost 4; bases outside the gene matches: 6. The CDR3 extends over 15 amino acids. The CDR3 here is CAWSAGTGVLTEAFF. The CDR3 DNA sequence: TGTGCCTGGAGTGCGGGGACAGGGGTCCTCACTGAAGCTTTCTTT.

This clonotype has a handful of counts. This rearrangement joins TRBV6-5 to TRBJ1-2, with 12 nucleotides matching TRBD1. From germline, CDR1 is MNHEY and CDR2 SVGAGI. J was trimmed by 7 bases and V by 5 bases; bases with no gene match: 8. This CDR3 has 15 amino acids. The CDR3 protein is CASSAPGTGGLGYTF. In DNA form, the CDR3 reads TGTGCCAGCAGTGCTCCCGGGACAGGGGGCCTTGGCTACACCTTC.

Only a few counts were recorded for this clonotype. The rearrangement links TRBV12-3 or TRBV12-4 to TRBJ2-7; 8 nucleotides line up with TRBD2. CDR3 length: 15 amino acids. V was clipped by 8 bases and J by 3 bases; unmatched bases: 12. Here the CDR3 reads CASQIQSGGFYEQYF. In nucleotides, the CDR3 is TGTGCCAGCCAGATCCAAAGCGGGGGATTCTACGAGCAGTACTTC.

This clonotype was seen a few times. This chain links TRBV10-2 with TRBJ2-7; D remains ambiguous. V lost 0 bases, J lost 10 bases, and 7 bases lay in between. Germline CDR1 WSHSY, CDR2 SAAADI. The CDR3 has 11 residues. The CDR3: CASSESGSQYF. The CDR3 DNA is TGCGCCAGCAGTGAGTCGGGGTCCCAGTACTTC.

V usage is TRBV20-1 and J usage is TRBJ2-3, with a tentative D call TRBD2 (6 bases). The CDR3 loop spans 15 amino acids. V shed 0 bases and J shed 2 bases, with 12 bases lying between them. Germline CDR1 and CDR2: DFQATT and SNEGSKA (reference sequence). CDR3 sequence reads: CSARDPRGLTDTQYF. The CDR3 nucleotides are TGCAGTGCTAGAGATCCTAGGGGACTCACAGATACGCAGTATTTT.

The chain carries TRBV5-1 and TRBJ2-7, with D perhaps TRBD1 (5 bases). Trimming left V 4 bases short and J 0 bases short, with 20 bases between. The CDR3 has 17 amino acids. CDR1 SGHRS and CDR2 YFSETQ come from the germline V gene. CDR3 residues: CASSPTLTGTFSYEQYF. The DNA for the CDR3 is TGCGCCAGCAGCCCCACCTTAACAGGAACCTTCTCCTACGAGCAGTACTTC. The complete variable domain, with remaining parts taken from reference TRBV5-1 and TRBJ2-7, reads KAGVTQTPRYLIKTRGQQVTLSCSPISGHRSVSWYQQTPGQGLQFLFEYFSETQRNKGNFPGRFSGRQFSNSRSEMNVSTLELGDSALYLCASSPTLTGTFSYEQYFGPGTRLTVT.

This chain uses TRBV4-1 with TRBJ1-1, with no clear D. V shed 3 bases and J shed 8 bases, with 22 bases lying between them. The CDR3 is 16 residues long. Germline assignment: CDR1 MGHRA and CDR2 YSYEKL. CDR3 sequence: CASSQAVQAQGSEAFF. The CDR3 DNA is TGCGCCAGCAGCCAGGCTGTTCAGGCCCAAGGTTCGGAAGCTTTCTTT.

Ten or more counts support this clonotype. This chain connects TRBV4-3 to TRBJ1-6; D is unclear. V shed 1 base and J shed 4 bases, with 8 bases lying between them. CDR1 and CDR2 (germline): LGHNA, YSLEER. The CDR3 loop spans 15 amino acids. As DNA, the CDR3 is TGCGCCAGCAGCCAAGTTGGCGGTTATAATTCACCCCTCCACTTT. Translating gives CASSQVGGYNSPLHF.

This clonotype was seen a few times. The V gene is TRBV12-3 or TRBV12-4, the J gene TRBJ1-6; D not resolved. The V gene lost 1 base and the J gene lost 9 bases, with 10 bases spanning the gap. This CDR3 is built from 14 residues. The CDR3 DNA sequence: TGTGCCAGCAGTTTAGACAGCCGAATTTCACCCCTCCACTTT. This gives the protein CASSLDSRISPLHF.

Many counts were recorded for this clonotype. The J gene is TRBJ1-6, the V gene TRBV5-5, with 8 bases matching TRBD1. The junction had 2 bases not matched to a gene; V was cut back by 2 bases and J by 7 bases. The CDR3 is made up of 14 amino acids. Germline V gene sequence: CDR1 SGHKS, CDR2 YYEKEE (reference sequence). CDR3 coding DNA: TGTGCCAGCAGCTTCCCAGGGGGCAATTCACCCCTCCACTTT. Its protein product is CASSFPGGNSPLHF.

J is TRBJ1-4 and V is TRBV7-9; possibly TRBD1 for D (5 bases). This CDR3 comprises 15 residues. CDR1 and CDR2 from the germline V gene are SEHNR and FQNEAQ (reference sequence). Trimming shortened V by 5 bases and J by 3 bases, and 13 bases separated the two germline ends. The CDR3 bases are TGTGCCAGCAGCCCCCGCGGACAACCTAATGAAAAACTGTTTTTT. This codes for CASSPRGQPNEKLFF.

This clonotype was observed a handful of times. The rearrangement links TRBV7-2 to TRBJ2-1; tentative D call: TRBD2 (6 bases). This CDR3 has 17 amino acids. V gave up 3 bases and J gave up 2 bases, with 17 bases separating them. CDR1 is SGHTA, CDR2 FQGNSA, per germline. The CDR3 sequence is CASSLVGTPNTYNEQFF. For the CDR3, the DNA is TGTGCCAGCAGCTTGGTCGGGACTCCCAACACCTACAATGAGCAGTTCTTC.

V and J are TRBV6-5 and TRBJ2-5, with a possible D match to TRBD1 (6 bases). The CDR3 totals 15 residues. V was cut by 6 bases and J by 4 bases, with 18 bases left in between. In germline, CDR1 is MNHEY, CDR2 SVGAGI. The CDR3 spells CASRASPGDRETQYF. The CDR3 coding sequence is TGTGCCAGCAGGGCCTCCCCAGGGGACCGAGAGACCCAGTACTTC.

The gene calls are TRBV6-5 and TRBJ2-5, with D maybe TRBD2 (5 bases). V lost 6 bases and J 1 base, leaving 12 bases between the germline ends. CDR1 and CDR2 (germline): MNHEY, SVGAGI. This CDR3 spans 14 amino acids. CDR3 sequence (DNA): TGTGCCAGCAGACGCTCCGGGATCCAAGAGACCCAGTACTTC. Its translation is CASRRSGIQETQYF.

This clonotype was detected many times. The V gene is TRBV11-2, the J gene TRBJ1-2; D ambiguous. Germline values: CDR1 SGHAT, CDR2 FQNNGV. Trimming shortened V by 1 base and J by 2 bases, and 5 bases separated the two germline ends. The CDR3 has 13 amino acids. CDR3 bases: TGTGCCAGCAGCTTAGGGGTCAACTATGGCTACACCTTC. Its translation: CASSLGVNYGYTF. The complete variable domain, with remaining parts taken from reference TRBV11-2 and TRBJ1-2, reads EAGVAQSPRYKIIEKRQSVAFWCNPISGHATLYWYQQILGQGPKLLIQFQNNGVVDDSQLPKDRFSAERLKGVDSTLKIQPAKLEDSAVYLCASSLGVNYGYTFGSGTRLTVV.

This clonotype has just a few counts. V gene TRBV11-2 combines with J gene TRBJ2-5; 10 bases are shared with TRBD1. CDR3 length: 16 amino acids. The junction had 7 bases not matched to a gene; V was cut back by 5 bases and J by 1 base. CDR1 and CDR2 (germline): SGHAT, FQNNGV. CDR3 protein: CASSPRDRGFQETQYF. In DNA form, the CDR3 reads TGTGCCAGCAGCCCTCGGGACAGGGGATTCCAAGAGACCCAGTACTTC.

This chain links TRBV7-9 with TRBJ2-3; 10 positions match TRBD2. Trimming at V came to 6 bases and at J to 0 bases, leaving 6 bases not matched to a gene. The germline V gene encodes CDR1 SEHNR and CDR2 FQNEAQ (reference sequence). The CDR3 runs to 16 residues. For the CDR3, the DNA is TGTGCCAGCAGACCAGGACTAGCGGCTAGCACAGATACGCAGTATTTT. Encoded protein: CASRPGLAASTDTQYF.